Listed below are T cell receptor beta chains from one sample, sequenced in a study of blood T cell repertoires in COVID-19. Measured with immunoSEQ multiplex PCR; TCRdb has only the in-frame clones, and not every one. The sample has around 140,000 clones; 88% are singletons. Material for sequencing was peripheral blood. The source of these receptors is a human donor with COVID-19, enrolled during active disease. The donor label of this sample is uncertain. The CDR3 runs from the conserved cysteine through the conserved F or W. A D gene is named only where the DNA matches it firmly. Clone size, where shown, is once, few, many, or a class for clones that have expanded.

abundance: -
d_gene: -
j_gene: TRBJ1-1
v_gene: TRBV5-1
len: 12
CDR3nt: TGCGCCAGCAGCTTGGGACAGCGTGAAGCTTTCTTT
CDR3aa: CASSLGQREAFF

abundance: -
d_gene: TRBD1
j_gene: TRBJ1-5
v_gene: TRBV29-1
len: 13
CDR3nt: TGCAGCGGCGGACAGGGGCCTAATCAGCCCCAGCATTTT
CDR3aa: CSGGQGPNQPQHF

abundance: -
d_gene: -
j_gene: TRBJ1-4
v_gene: TRBV12-5
len: 13
CDR3nt: TGTGCTAGTAGGAGGGGCGTTAATGAAAAACTGTTTTTT
CDR3aa: CASRRGVNEKLFF

abundance: many
d_gene: -
j_gene: TRBJ1-6
v_gene: TRBV4-1
len: 17
CDR3nt: TGCGCCAGCAGCCAAGATGCAGAAAGCTCCTATAATTCACCCCTCCACTTT
CDR3aa: CASSQDAESSYNSPLHF

abundance: -
d_gene: -
j_gene: TRBJ1-5
v_gene: TRBV6-1
len: 15
CDR3nt: TGTGCCAGCAGTGAAACAGGGCAGAGCAATCAGCCCCAGCATTTT
CDR3aa: CASSETGQSNQPQHF

abundance: -
d_gene: -
j_gene: TRBJ1-5
v_gene: TRBV24-1
len: 12
CDR3nt: TGTGCCACCAGTCAGGGGAATCAGCCCCAGCATTTT
CDR3aa: CATSQGNQPQHF

abundance: -
d_gene: TRBD2
j_gene: TRBJ2-1
v_gene: TRBV3-1/TRBV3-2
len: 16
CDR3nt: TGTGCCAGCAGCCTAGGTGGAGTAGCGGGGGGTTATGAGCAGTTCTTC
CDR3aa: CASSLGGVAGGYEQFF

abundance: -
d_gene: -
j_gene: TRBJ2-7
v_gene: TRBV5-1
len: 14
CDR3nt: TGCGCCAGCAGCCGGCAGGACAGAGCCTACGAGCAGTACTTC
CDR3aa: CASSRQDRAYEQYF

abundance: -
d_gene: -
j_gene: TRBJ1-2
v_gene: TRBV14
len: 13
CDR3nt: TGTGCCAGCAGCCAAGACAGGGAAGATGGCTACACCTTC
CDR3aa: CASSQDREDGYTF

abundance: few
d_gene: -
j_gene: TRBJ1-4
v_gene: TRBV30
len: 15
CDR3nt: TGTGCCTGGAGTGCGGTGGACACCTTTAATGAAAAACTGTTTTTT
CDR3aa: CAWSAVDTFNEKLFF

abundance: once
d_gene: -
j_gene: TRBJ2-1
v_gene: TRBV21-1
len: 19
CDR3nt: TGTGCCAGCAGCAAAGGAGGTCGGTGTCAGCGGGTCTCCTACAATGAGCAGTTCTTC
CDR3aa: CASSKGGRCQRVSYNEQFF

abundance: -
d_gene: -
j_gene: TRBJ1-1
v_gene: TRBV7-2
len: 16
CDR3nt: TGTGCCAGCAGCCCCCAGGGAGGGGTGGCGAACACTGAAGCTTTCTTT
CDR3aa: CASSPQGGVANTEAFF

abundance: -
d_gene: TRBD2
j_gene: TRBJ2-7
v_gene: TRBV30
len: 15
CDR3nt: TGTGCCTGTCTAGCCGGCACTAGCGGGAACTACGAGCAGTACTTC
CDR3aa: CACLAGTSGNYEQYF

abundance: -
d_gene: -
j_gene: TRBJ1-6
v_gene: TRBV11-2
len: 18
CDR3nt: TGTGCCAGCAGCTTAGTTCGGGGGGGGCTAACCTATAATTCACCCCTCCACTTT
CDR3aa: CASSLVRGGLTYNSPLHF

abundance: -
d_gene: TRBD2
j_gene: TRBJ2-5
v_gene: TRBV29-1
len: 13
CDR3nt: TGCAGCGTTGTCTTGGCGGGGGGCCGGACCCAGTACTTC
CDR3aa: CSVVLAGGRTQYF

abundance: -
d_gene: -
j_gene: TRBJ1-2
v_gene: TRBV9
len: 14
CDR3nt: TGTGCCAGCAGCGCCTCCACAGGGTTCAATGGCTACACCTTC
CDR3aa: CASSASTGFNGYTF

abundance: many
d_gene: -
j_gene: TRBJ2-7
v_gene: TRBV27
len: 14
CDR3nt: TGTGCCAGCAGTTTATCGGATGCGGGCGGGGAGCAGTACTTC
CDR3aa: CASSLSDAGGEQYF

abundance: -
d_gene: -
j_gene: TRBJ2-1
v_gene: TRBV20-1
len: 11
CDR3nt: TGCAGTGCTAGAGGAACTAATGAGCAGTTCTTC
CDR3aa: CSARGTNEQFF

abundance: -
d_gene: -
j_gene: TRBJ1-1
v_gene: TRBV4-2
len: 14
CDR3nt: TGTGCCAGCAGCCCGGACGGGGGGAACACTGAAGCTTTCTTT
CDR3aa: CASSPDGGNTEAFF

abundance: -
d_gene: TRBD1
j_gene: TRBJ1-2
v_gene: TRBV3-1/TRBV3-2
len: 14
CDR3nt: TGTGCCAGCAGCCAGGACAGGTGGCCGGGAGGCTACACCTTC
CDR3aa: CASSQDRWPGGYTF

abundance: -
d_gene: -
j_gene: TRBJ1-1
v_gene: TRBV2
len: 14
CDR3nt: TGTGCCAGTAGACAGAGAGGGGGGAACACTGAAGCTTTCTTT
CDR3aa: CASRQRGGNTEAFF

abundance: -
d_gene: TRBD1
j_gene: TRBJ1-1
v_gene: TRBV18
len: 16
CDR3nt: TGTGCCAGCTCACCAGGACAGGGGGACATGGGCACTGAAGCTTTCTTT
CDR3aa: CASSPGQGDMGTEAFF

abundance: -
d_gene: -
j_gene: TRBJ1-1
v_gene: TRBV2
len: 13
CDR3nt: TGTGCCAGCACAAGGGACTTGAACACTGAAGCTTTCTTT
CDR3aa: CASTRDLNTEAFF

abundance: -
d_gene: TRBD1
j_gene: TRBJ1-5
v_gene: TRBV7-3
len: 15
CDR3nt: TGTGCCAGCAGCCTAACTGGGACAGGGGATCAGCCCCAGCATTTT
CDR3aa: CASSLTGTGDQPQHF

abundance: -
d_gene: TRBD1
j_gene: TRBJ1-1
v_gene: TRBV29-1
len: 12
CDR3nt: TGCAGCGTCGACAGGGGGGGGACTGAAGCTTTCTTT
CDR3aa: CSVDRGGTEAFF